The T cell receptor (beta chain) described here comes from a study of shared clonotypes between healthy human individuals. Study overall: The composition of the donors was a couple of women and a few men aged 18 to 49.

The protocol was immunoSEQ multiplex PCR, while the TCRdb copy is restricted to in-frame clones and leaves out a portion. The repertoire holds 2 million to 2.5 million clones, with 85% to 95% as singletons. Naive CD45RA+ and memory CD45RA-negative subsets were split from CD4+ cells. This clone occurred once. The length of the CDR3 is 14 residues. The V gene lost 3 bases and the J gene lost 4 bases, with 11 bases spanning the gap. Germline V CDR1 and CDR2: SGHRS, YFSETQ. V and J are TRBV5-1 and TRBJ2-1, with a weak D call TRBD1 (6 bases). The TCR was taken from a man aged 18 to 30 in good health. Some clones in this sample may be carry-over from other donors' samples. The sample was naive CD4+ T cells from PBMCs. The subset is: CD45RA+ positively selected. In nucleotides, the CDR3 is TGCGCCAGCAGCTCACGGGACATATACAATGAGCAGTTCTTC. It codes for CASSSRDIYNEQFF.